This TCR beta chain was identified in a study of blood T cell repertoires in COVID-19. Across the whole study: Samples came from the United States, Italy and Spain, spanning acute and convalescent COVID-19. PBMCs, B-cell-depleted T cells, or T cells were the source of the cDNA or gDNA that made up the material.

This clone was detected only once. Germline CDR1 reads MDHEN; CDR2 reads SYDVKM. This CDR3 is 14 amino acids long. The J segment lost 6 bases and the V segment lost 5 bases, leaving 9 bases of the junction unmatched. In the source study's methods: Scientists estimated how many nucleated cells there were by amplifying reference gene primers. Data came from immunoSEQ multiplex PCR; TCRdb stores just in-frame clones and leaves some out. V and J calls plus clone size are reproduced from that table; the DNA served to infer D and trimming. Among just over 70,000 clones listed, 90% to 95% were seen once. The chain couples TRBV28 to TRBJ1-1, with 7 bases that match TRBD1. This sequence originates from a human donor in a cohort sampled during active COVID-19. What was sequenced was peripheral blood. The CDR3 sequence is CASSGVTGYAEAFF. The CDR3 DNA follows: TGTGCCAGCAGTGGGGTGACAGGGTACGCTGAAGCTTTCTTT.